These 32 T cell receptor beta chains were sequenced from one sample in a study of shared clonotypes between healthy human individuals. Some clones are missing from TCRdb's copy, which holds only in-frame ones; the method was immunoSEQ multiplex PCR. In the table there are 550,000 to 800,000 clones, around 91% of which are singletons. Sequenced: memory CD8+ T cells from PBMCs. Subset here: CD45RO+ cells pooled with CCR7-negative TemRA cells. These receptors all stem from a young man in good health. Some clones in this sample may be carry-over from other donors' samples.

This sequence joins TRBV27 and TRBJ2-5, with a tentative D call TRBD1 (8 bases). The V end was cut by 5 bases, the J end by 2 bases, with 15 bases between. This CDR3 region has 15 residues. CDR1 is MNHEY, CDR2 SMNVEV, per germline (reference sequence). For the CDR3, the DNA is TGTGCCAGCAGTCCCATACAGGGGGGGCAAGAGACCCAGTACTTC. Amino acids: CASSPIQGGQETQYF.

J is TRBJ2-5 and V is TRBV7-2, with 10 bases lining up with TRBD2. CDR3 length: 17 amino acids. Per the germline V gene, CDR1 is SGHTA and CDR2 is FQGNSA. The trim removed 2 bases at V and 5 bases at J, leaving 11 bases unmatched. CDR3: CASSLTGLAGVDETQYF. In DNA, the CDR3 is TGTGCCAGCAGCTTAACGGGTCTAGCGGGAGTTGATGAGACCCAGTACTTC.

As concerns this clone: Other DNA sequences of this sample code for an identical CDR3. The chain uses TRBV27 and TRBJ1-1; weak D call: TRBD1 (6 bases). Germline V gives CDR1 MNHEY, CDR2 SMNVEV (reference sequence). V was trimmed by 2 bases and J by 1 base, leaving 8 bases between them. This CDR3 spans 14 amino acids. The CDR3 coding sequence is TGTGCCAGCAGTTTAGGGGGCCAGAACACTGAAGCTTTCTTT. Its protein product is CASSLGGQNTEAFF.

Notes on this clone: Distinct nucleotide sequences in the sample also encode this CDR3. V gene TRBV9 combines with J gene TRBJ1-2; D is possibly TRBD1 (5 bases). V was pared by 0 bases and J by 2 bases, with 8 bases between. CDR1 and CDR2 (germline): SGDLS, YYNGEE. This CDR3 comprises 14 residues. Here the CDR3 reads CASSVASGNYGYTF. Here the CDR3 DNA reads TGTGCCAGCAGCGTAGCTTCAGGGAACTATGGCTACACCTTC.

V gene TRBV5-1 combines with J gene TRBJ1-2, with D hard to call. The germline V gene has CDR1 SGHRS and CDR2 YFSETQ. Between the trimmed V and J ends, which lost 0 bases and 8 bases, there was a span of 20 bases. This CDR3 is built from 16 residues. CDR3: CASSLGVGGLPWGYTF. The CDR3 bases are TGCGCCAGCAGCTTGGGGGTCGGCGGCCTCCCGTGGGGCTACACCTTC.

CDR3 nucleotide sequence: TGTGCCAGCAGTTTACACACCATCCGGCCGGGACAGGGGTTCTACGAGCAGTACTTC. Its translation: CASSLHTIRPGQGFYEQYF. This chain links TRBV28 with TRBJ2-7, with 10 bases that match TRBD1. The CDR3 covers 19 residues. CDR1 and CDR2 (germline): MDHEN, SYDVKM. V was pared by 2 bases and J by 3 bases, with 16 bases of the junction left unmatched.

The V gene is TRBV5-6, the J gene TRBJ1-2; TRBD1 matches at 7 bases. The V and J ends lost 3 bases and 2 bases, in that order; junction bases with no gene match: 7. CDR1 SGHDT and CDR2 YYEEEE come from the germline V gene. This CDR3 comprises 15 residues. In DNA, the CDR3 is TGTGCCAGCAGCTCTCTGACAGGGATCAACTATGGCTACACCTTC. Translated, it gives CASSSLTGINYGYTF.

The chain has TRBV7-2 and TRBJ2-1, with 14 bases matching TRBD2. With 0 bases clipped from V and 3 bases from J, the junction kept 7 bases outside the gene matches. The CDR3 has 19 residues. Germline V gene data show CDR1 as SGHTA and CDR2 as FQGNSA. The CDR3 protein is CASSLARTSGRRGYNEQFF. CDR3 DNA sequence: TGTGCCAGCAGCTTAGCTCGGACTAGCGGGAGGCGGGGCTACAATGAGCAGTTCTTC.

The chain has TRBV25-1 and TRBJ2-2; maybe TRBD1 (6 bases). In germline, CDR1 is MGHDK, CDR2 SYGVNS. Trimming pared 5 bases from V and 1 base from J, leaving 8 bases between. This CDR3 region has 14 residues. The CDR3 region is CASSKQGNTGELFF. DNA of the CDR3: TGTGCCAGCAGTAAACAGGGGAACACCGGGGAGCTGTTTTTT.

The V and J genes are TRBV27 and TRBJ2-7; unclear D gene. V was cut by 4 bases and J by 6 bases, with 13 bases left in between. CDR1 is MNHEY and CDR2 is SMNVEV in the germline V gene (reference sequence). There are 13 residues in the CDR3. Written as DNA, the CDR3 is TGTGCCAGCAGTTCTCACACCGCCGGCGAGCAGTACTTC. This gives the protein CASSSHTAGEQYF.

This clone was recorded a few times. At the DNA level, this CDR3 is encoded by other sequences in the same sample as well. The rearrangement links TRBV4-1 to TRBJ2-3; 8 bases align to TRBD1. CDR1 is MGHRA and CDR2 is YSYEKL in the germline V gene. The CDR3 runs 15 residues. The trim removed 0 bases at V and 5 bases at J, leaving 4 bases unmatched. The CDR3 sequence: CASSQDSGGLDTQYF. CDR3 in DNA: TGCGCCAGCAGCCAAGATTCAGGGGGCCTAGATACGCAGTATTTT.

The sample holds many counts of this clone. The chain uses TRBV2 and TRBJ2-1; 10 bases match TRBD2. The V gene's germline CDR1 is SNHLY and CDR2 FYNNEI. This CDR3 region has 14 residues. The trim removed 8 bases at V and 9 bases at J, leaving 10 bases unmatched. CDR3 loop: CASRAGGPVGEQFF. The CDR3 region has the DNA TGTGCCAGCCGAGCGGGAGGGCCGGTTGGTGAGCAGTTCTTC.

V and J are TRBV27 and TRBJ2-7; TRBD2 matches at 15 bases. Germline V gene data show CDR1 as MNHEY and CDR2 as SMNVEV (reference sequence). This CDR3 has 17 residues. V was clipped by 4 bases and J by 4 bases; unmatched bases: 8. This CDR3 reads CASSWGLAGGVVYEQYF. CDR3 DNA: TGTGCCAGCAGTTGGGGACTAGCGGGAGGCGTGGTATACGAGCAGTACTTC.

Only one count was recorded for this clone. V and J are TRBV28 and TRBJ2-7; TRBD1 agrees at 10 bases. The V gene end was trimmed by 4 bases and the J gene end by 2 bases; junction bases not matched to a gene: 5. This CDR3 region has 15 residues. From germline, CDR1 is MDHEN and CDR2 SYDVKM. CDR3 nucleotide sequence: TGTGCCAGCAGTTATCCGGGACAGGGGACCTACGAGCAGTACTTC. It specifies CASSYPGQGTYEQYF.

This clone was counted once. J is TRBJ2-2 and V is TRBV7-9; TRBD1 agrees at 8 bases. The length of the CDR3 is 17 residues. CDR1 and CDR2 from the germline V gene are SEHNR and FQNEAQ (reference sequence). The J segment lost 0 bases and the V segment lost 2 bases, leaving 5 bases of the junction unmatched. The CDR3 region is CASSLPDRAPNTGELFF. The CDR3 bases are TGTGCCAGCAGCTTACCGGACAGGGCCCCGAACACCGGGGAGCTGTTTTTT.

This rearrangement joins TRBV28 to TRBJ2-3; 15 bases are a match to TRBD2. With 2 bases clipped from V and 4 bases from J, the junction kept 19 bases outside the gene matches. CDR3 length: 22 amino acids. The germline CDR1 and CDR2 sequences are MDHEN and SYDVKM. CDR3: CASSLMGTKPGLAGGRADTQYF. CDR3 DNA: TGTGCCAGCAGTTTAATGGGGACCAAACCGGGACTAGCGGGAGGTAGGGCAGATACGCAGTATTTT.

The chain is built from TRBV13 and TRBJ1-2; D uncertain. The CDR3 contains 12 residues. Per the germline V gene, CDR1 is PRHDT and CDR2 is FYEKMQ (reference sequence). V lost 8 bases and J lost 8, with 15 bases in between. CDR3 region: CASYNLVGGYTF. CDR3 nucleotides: TGTGCCAGCTATAACCTGGTCGGCGGCTACACCTTC.

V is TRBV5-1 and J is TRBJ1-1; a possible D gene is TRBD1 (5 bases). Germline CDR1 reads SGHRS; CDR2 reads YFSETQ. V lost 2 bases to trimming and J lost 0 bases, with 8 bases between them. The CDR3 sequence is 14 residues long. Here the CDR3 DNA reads TGCGCCAGCAGCTTTTGGGGGGTGAACACTGAAGCTTTCTTT. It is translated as CASSFWGVNTEAFF.

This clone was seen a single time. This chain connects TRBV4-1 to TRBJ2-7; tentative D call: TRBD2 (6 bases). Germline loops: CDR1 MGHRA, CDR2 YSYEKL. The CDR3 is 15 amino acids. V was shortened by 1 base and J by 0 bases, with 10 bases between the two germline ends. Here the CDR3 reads CASSQVAANSYEQYF. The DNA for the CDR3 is TGCGCCAGCAGCCAAGTAGCGGCAAACTCCTACGAGCAGTACTTC.

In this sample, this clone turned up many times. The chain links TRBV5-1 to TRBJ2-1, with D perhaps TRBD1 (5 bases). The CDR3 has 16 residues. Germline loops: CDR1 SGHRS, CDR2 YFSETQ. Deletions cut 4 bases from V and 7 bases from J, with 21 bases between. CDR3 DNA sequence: TGCGCCAGCAGCCCCCCGACAGTGGGTCAGATGAATGAGCAGTTCTTC. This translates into CASSPPTVGQMNEQFF. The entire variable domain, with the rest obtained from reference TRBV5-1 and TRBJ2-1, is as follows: KAGVTQTPRYLIKTRGQQVTLSCSPISGHRSVSWYQQTPGQGLQFLFEYFSETQRNKGNFPGRFSGRQFSNSRSEMNVSTLELGDSALYLCASSPPTVGQMNEQFFGPGTRLTVL.

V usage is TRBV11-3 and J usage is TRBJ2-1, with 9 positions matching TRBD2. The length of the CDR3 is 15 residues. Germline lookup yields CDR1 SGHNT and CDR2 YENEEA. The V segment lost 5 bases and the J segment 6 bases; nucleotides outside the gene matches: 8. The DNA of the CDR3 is TGTGCCAGCAGCCAGAGCCGCGGGGGGGGCAATGAGCAGTTCTTC. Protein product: CASSQSRGGGNEQFF.

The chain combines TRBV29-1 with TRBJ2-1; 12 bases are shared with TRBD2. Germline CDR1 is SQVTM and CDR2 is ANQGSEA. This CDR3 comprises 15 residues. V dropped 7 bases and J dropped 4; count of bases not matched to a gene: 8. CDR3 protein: CSARTTSGGYNEQFF. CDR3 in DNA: TGCAGCGCTAGAACGACTAGCGGGGGATACAATGAGCAGTTCTTC.

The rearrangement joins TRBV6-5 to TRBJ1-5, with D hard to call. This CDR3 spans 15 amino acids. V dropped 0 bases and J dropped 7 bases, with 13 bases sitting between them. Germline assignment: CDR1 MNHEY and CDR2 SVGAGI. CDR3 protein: CASSYSGEIRQPQHF. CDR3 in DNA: TGTGCCAGCAGTTACTCCGGGGAAATCAGGCAGCCCCAGCATTTT.

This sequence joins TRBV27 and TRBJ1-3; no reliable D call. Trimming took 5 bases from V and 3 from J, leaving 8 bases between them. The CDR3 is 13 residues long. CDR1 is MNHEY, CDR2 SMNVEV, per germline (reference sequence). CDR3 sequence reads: CASSHLFGNTIYF. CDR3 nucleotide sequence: TGTGCCAGCAGTCACCTCTTTGGAAACACCATATATTTT.

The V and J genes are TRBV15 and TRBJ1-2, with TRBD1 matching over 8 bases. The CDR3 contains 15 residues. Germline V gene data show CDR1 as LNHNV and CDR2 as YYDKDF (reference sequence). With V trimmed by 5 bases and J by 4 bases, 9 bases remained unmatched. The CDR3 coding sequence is TGTGCCACCAGCGGATGGACAGGGACCCTCTATGGCTACACCTTC. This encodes CATSGWTGTLYGYTF.

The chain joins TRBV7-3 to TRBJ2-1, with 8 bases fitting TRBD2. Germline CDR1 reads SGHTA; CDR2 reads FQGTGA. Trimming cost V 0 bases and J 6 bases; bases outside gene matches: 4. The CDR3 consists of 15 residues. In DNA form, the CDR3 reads TGTGCCAGCAGCTTAACTAGCGGGGTACTCAATGAGCAGTTCTTC. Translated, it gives CASSLTSGVLNEQFF.

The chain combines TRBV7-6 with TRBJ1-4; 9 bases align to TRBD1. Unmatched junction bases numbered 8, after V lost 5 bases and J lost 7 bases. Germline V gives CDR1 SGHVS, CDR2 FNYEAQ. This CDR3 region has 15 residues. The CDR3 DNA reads TGTGCCAGCAGCGGCCCCGGGACAGGGCTTGAAAAACTGTTTTTT. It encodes CASSGPGTGLEKLFF.

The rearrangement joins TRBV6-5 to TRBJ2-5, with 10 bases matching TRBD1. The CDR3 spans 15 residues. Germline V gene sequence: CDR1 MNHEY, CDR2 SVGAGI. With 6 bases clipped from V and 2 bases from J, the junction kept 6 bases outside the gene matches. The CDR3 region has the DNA TGTGCCAGCAGATCTCTGGGACAGGGGCAAGAGACCCAGTACTTC. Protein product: CASRSLGQGQETQYF.

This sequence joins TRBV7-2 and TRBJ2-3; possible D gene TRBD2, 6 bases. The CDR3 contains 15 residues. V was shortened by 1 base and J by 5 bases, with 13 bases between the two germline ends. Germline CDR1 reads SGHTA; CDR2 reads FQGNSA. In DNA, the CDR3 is TGTGCCAGCAGCTTAGTCTTAGGGAGGCAAGATACGCAGTATTTT. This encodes CASSLVLGRQDTQYF. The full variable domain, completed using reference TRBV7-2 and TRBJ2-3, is GAGVSQSPSNKVTEKGKDVELRCDPISGHTALYWYRQSLGQGLEFLIYFQGNSAPDKSGLPSDRFSAERTGGSVSTLTIQRTQQEDSAVYLCASSLVLGRQDTQYFGPGTRLTVL.

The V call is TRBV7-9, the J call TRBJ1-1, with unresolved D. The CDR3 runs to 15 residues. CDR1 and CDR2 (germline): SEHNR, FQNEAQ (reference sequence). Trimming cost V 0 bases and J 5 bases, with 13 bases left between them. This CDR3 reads CASSLARSGITEAFF. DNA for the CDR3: TGTGCCAGCAGCTTAGCGCGGTCGGGGATTACTGAAGCTTTCTTT.

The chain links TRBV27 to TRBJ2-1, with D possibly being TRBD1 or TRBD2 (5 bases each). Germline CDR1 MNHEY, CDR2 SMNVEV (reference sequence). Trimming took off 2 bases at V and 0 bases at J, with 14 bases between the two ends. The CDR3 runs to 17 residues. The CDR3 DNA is TGTGCCAGCAGTTTACAGGTGGGGGTCGGCTCCTACAATGAGCAGTTCTTC. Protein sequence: CASSLQVGVGSYNEQFF.

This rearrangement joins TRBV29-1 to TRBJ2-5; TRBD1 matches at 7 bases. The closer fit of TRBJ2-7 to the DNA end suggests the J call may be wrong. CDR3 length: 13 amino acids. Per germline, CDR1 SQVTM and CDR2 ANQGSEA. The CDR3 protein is CSVGGTDPYEQYF. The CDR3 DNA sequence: TGCAGCGTTGGAGGGACAGACCCCTACGAGCAGTACTTC.